One T cell receptor beta chain is described in this entry. The protocol was immunoSEQ multiplex PCR, while the TCRdb copy is restricted to in-frame clones and leaves out a portion. The sample has approximately 180,000 clones; approximately 85% are singletons. The data stem from a study of blood T cell repertoires in COVID-19. Turning to the study itself: Samples came from the United States, Italy and Spain, spanning acute and convalescent COVID-19.

The CDR3 sequence is 14 residues long. The V gene's germline CDR1 is SGHRS and CDR2 YFSETQ. V lost 4 bases, J lost 4 bases, and 14 bases lay in between. This rearrangement joins TRBV5-1 to TRBJ1-2, with a possible D match to TRBD1 (5 bases). The sequence was obtained from a man in his 60s with acute or convalescent COVID-19. The sample taken for sequencing was peripheral blood. CDR3 coding DNA: TGCGCCAGCAGCGCCGCAGGGTTGGGCTATGGCTACACCTTC. Protein: CASSAAGLGYGYTF.